Below, 11 T cell receptor beta chains from the same sample are listed, as sequenced in a study of control samples from healthy donors and cancer patients. The repertoire was sequenced with immunoSEQ multiplex PCR; TCRdb's copy has only in-frame clones and lacks some. The repertoire holds some 150,000 clones, with 96% as singletons. Source material: blood. These receptors came from a woman aged 25 to 39 in good health.

This clone was found once. The genes are TRBV6-5 and TRBJ1-2; TRBD1 matches at 12 bases. The CDR3 runs 15 residues. Germline V gives CDR1 MNHEY, CDR2 SVGAGI. V dropped 1 base and J dropped 6; count of bases not matched to a gene: 3. CDR3 sequence (DNA): TGTGCCAGCAGTTACTTGGGACAGGGGGCACATGGCTACACCTTC. As protein: CASSYLGQGAHGYTF.

This sequence joins TRBV12-3 or TRBV12-4 and TRBJ2-3; D unclear. Trimming removed 0 bases from V and 4 bases from J, with 2 bases in between. The CDR3 runs to 12 residues. DNA for the CDR3: TGTGCCAGCAGTTTAGCGCCAGATACGCAGTATTTT. As protein: CASSLAPDTQYF.

The chain joins TRBV9 to TRBJ2-5; TRBD2 aligns across 7 bases. The CDR3 has 13 amino acids. CDR1 and CDR2 (germline): SGDLS, YYNGEE. Trimming cost V 0 bases and J 7 bases; bases outside gene matches: 3. In nucleotides, the CDR3 is TGTGCCAGCAGCGTAGCGGGGGAGGGGACCCAGTACTTC. Amino acids: CASSVAGEGTQYF.

The rearrangement joins TRBV30 to TRBJ1-1; D gene unclear. The germline V and J ends were trimmed by 0 bases and 2 bases, with 10 bases remaining between them. The V gene's germline CDR1 is GTSNPN and CDR2 SVGIG (reference sequence). This CDR3 is built from 14 residues. CDR3 loop: CAWSVRRSNTEAFF. The CDR3 nucleotides read TGTGCCTGGAGTGTACGTCGTTCAAACACTGAAGCTTTCTTT.

This clone has only a few counts. The chain employs TRBV30 and TRBJ1-2; D unclear. Germline CDR1 and CDR2: GTSNPN and SVGIG (reference sequence). The length of the CDR3 is 11 residues. Trimming pared 2 bases from V and 7 bases from J, leaving 8 bases between. The chain's CDR3 is CAWSREGGYTF. CDR3 nucleotides: TGTGCCTGGAGTCGGGAAGGTGGCTACACCTTC.

This chain uses TRBV28 with TRBJ1-4; tentatively, D is TRBD1 (6 bases). The germline CDR1 and CDR2 sequences are MDHEN and SYDVKM. V gave up 2 bases and J gave up 2 bases, with 9 bases separating them. The length of the CDR3 is 15 residues. The CDR3 region has the DNA TGTGCCAGCAGTTTACAGGGGAGGACTAATGAAAAACTGTTTTTT. Protein sequence: CASSLQGRTNEKLFF.

The genes are TRBV27 and TRBJ1-5; D uncertain. Germline V CDR1 and CDR2: MNHEY, SMNVEV (reference sequence). Trimming cost V 4 bases and J 1 base, with 11 bases left between them. The length of the CDR3 is 15 residues. CDR3 loop: CASSSEIGSNQPQHF. CDR3 sequence (DNA): TGTGCCAGCAGTTCCGAAATAGGAAGCAATCAGCCCCAGCATTTT.

The chain employs TRBV5-1 and TRBJ1-2, with a weak D call TRBD1 (5 bases). The germline V gene has CDR1 SGHRS and CDR2 YFSETQ. V gave up 4 bases and J gave up 8 bases, with 24 bases separating them. The CDR3 totals 16 residues. CDR3 protein: CASSPGTAGVYGGYTF. The CDR3 nucleotides are TGCGCCAGCAGCCCTGGGACGGCCGGCGTTTATGGCGGCTACACCTTC.

This chain links TRBV5-1 with TRBJ1-2, with 8 bases that match TRBD1. J gave up 0 bases and V 3 bases, and 4 bases lay outside the gene matches. The CDR3 length is 15 residues. The V gene's germline CDR1 is SGHRS and CDR2 YFSETQ. The CDR3: CASSWGQVANYGYTF. As DNA, the CDR3 is TGCGCCAGCAGCTGGGGACAGGTAGCTAACTATGGCTACACCTTC.

The chain combines TRBV14 with TRBJ2-4; the D gene is possibly TRBD2 (5 bases). Germline V CDR1 and CDR2: SGHDN, FVKESK. The V end lost 1 base, the J end lost 0 bases, and 7 bases lay between the germline ends. This CDR3 region has 15 residues. The CDR3 nucleotides read TGTGCCAGCAGCCAAGTCGGGGTAGCCAAAAACATTCAGTACTTC. Translation gives CASSQVGVAKNIQYF. Supplemented by reference TRBV14 and TRBJ2-4, the full variable domain reads EAGVTQFPSHSVIEKGQTVTLRCDPISGHDNLYWYRRVMGKEIKFLLHFVKESKQDESGMPNNRFLAERTGGTYSTLKVQPAELEDSGVYFCASSQVGVAKNIQYFGAGTRLSVL.

This clone occurred a few times. The J gene is TRBJ2-3, the V gene TRBV2; TRBD2 aligns across 10 bases. CDR3 size: 15 residues. In germline, CDR1 is SNHLY, CDR2 FYNNEI. V dropped 8 bases and J dropped 5; count of bases not matched to a gene: 10. The CDR3 sequence: CASQVGTSEGDTQYF. CDR3 sequence (DNA): TGTGCCAGCCAAGTGGGGACTAGCGAGGGAGATACGCAGTATTTT.